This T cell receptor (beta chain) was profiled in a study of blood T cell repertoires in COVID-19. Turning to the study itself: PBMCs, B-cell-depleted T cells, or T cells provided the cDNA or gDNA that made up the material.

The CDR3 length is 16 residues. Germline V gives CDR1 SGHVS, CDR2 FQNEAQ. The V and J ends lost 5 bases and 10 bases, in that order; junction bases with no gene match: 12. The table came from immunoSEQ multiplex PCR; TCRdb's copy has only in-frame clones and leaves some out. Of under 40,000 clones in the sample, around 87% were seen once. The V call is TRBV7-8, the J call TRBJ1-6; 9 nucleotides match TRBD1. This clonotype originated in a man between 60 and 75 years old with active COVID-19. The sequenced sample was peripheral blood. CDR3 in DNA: TGTGCCAGCAGCCTTAGACCGACAGGGGGTGAGTCACCCCTCCACTTT. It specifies CASSLRPTGGESPLHF.